This T cell receptor beta chain was retrieved from a study of metastatic and nonmetastatic thyroid tumors. Looking at the study overall: Repertoires from blood and tumor or nodule tissue of malignant and benign thyroid patients were compared. Study-wide points: Relative to benign nodules, malignant thyroid tumors were reportedly characterized by significantly elevated TCR beta diversity in blood and tumor.

Trimming left V 6 bases short and J 7 bases short, with 15 bases between. The CDR3 consists of 13 residues. This clone was observed at least ten times. Its antigen is still unknown. Other DNA sequences in the sample encode the same CDR3. All patients were untreated before thyroid surgery. TCRdb re-called the PCR reads with MiXCR. The sample contains over 30,000 clones, approximately 16% of which appear only once. The J gene is TRBJ1-2, the V gene TRBV12-3 or TRBV12-4; D gene ambiguous. Material for sequencing was blood. This TCR came from a male donor with papillary thyroid cancer or a benign thyroid nodule (not recorded which). Some clones in this sample may be carry-over from other donors' samples. The chain's CDR3 is CASRRTGASGYTF. The CDR3 nucleotides are TGTGCCAGCAGGAGGACTGGAGCCTCTGGCTACACCTTC.